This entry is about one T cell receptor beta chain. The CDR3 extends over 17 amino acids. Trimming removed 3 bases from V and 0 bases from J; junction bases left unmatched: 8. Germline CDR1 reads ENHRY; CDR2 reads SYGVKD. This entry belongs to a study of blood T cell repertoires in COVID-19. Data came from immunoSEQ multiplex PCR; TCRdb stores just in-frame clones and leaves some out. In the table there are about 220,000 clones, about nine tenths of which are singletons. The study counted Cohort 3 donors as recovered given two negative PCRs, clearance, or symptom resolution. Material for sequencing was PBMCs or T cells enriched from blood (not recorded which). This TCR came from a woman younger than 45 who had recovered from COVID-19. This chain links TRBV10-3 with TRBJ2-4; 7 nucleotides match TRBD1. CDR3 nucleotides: TGTGCCATCAGTGACAGTACAGGGGAGCTAGCCAAAAACATTCAGTACTTC. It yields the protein CAISDSTGELAKNIQYF.